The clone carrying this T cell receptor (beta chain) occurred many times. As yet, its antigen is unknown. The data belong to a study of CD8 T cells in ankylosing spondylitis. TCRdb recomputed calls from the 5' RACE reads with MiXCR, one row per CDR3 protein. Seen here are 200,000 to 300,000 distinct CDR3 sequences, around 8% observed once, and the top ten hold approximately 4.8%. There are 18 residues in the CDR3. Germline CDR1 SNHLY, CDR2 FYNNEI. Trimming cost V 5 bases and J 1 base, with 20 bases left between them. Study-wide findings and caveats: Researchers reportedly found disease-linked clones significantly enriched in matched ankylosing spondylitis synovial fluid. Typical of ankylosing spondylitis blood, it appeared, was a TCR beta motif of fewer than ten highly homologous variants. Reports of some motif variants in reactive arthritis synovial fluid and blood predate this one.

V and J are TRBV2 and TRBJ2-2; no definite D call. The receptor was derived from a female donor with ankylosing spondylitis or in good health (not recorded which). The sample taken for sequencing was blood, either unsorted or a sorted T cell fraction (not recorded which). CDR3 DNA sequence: TGTGCCAGCAGTCTACCCTATTTGACTCAATTGAACACCGGGGAGCTGTTTTTT. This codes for CASSLPYLTQLNTGELFF.